A selection of T cell receptor beta chains follows, all from one sample in a study of cytomegalovirus exposure and HLA in healthy donors. Only in-frame clones appear in the TCRdb table, and some are missing; sequencing was by immunoSEQ multiplex PCR. The table lists some 120,000 clones, roughly four fifths of them singletons. Sample: PBMCs. The source is a woman aged 45-60 years in good health and CMV-seropositive. The CDR3 runs from the conserved cysteine through the conserved F or W. D genes are given only for firm matches. Clone size is stated in some rows and not others, as once, few, many or a class when expanded.

v_gene	abundance	d_gene	j_gene	CDR3aa	CDR3nt
TRBV7-2	-	-	TRBJ2-2	CASSFTTGELFF	TGTGCCAGCAGCTTCACAACCGGGGAGCTGTTTTTT
TRBV4-3	-	TRBD1	TRBJ1-5	CASSPGTGYQPQHF	TGCGCCAGCAGCCCCGGGACAGGATATCAGCCCCAGCATTTT
TRBV2	-	-	TRBJ2-1	CASRLYNEQFF	TGTGCCAGCAGACTATACAATGAGCAGTTCTTC
TRBV6-5	-	-	TRBJ1-5	CASSYDIGQPQHF	TGTGCCAGCAGTTACGACATTGGTCAGCCCCAGCATTTT
TRBV5-1	few	-	TRBJ1-2	CASSLSGSHGYTF	TGCGCCAGCAGCTTGTCAGGGTCTCATGGCTACACCTTC
TRBV9	once	TRBD1	TRBJ1-2	CASSVEGQGRTYGYTF	TGTGCCAGCAGCGTAGAGGGACAGGGGAGAACCTATGGCTACACCTTC
TRBV7-9	-	TRBD1	TRBJ2-3	CASSPRTGVDQADTQYF	TGTGCCAGCAGCCCCCGGACAGGAGTCGATCAGGCGGATACGCAGTATTTT
TRBV6-5	-	TRBD1	TRBJ2-2	CASSYDRATGELFF	TGTGCCAGCAGTTACGACAGGGCCACCGGGGAGCTGTTTTTT
TRBV2	-	-	TRBJ2-7	CASSGGQPGLSYEQYF	TGTGCCAGCAGTGGAGGACAGCCCGGCCTATCCTACGAGCAGTACTTC
TRBV5-5	-	TRBD1	TRBJ1-3	CASSFHISPGTGSSGNTIYF	TGTGCCAGCAGCTTCCACATTAGTCCCGGGACAGGTAGCTCTGGAAACACCATATATTTT
TRBV15	-	TRBD2	TRBJ2-7	CATSRDRLAGEEQYF	TGTGCCACCAGCAGAGACCGACTAGCAGGCGAAGAGCAGTACTTC
TRBV7-9	-	-	TRBJ2-2	CASSLDRDTGELFF	TGTGCCAGCAGCTTAGACCGGGACACCGGGGAGCTGTTTTTT
TRBV7-2	-	-	TRBJ1-3	CASSLASSGNTIYF	TGTGCCAGCAGCTTAGCCAGCTCTGGAAACACCATATATTTT
TRBV11-2	few	TRBD2	TRBJ2-3	CASSPRGGVDTQYF	TGTGCCAGCAGCCCCCGGGGGGGCGTGGATACGCAGTATTTT
TRBV7-2	few	TRBD1	TRBJ1-6	CASSSSWDSPYSPLHF	TGTGCCAGCAGCTCTTCTTGGGACAGCCCTTATTCACCCCTCCACTTT
TRBV28	once	TRBD1	TRBJ2-7	CASRGTGYNYEQYF	TGTGCCAGCAGGGGGACAGGGTACAACTACGAGCAGTACTTC
TRBV7-9	-	-	TRBJ2-1	CASSPRSRNEQFF	TGTGCCAGCAGCCCCCGGTCTCGGAATGAGCAGTTCTTC
TRBV5-1	-	TRBD1	TRBJ2-7	CASSLGDRGYEQYF	TGCGCCAGCAGCTTGGGGGACAGGGGTTACGAGCAGTACTTC
TRBV27	-	TRBD2	TRBJ2-5	CASTKIGTSGETQYF	TGTGCCAGCACCAAGATCGGGACTAGCGGGGAGACCCAGTACTTC
TRBV30	once	-	TRBJ1-2	CAWSNPGGGYTF	TGTGCCTGGAGTAACCCGGGGGGGGGCTACACCTTC
TRBV9	-	TRBD1	TRBJ2-1	CASSVGQGAYNEQFF	TGTGCCAGCAGCGTCGGACAGGGGGCCTACAATGAGCAGTTCTTC
TRBV7-8	-	-	TRBJ1-5	CASSLGYLGAGNQPQHF	TGTGCCAGCAGCTTAGGCTACCTTGGGGCAGGGAATCAGCCCCAGCATTTT
TRBV7-2	few	TRBD1	TRBJ1-2	CASSLHQGALGYTF	TGTGCCAGCAGCTTACATCAGGGGGCTTTAGGCTACACCTTC
TRBV4-2	-	-	TRBJ1-5	CASSQGSREDQPQHF	TGTGCCAGCAGCCAAGGATCCAGGGAGGATCAGCCCCAGCATTTT
TRBV19	-	-	TRBJ1-4	CASSIEFAGKLFF	TGTGCCAGTAGTATAGAGTTCGCGGGAAAACTGTTTTTT
TRBV29-1	-	-	TRBJ1-2	CSVEDRGGGYTF	TGCAGCGTTGAGGATAGGGGTGGCGGCTACACCTTC
TRBV19	-	TRBD2	TRBJ2-3	CASSSRSGGMGTQYF	TGTGCCAGTAGTTCGAGGTCGGGGGGTATGGGGACGCAGTATTTT
TRBV5-1	-	TRBD2	TRBJ2-3	CASSLNGGAPDTQYF	TGCGCCAGCAGCTTGAACGGGGGGGCCCCAGATACGCAGTATTTT
TRBV5-6	-	-	TRBJ1-2	CASSLYGVLEDGYTF	TGTGCCAGCAGCTTGTACGGGGTTTTGGAGGATGGCTACACCTTC
TRBV6-1	-	TRBD2	TRBJ2-1	CASSERRVSSGGNEQFF	TGTGCCAGCAGCGAACGGCGGGTGTCTAGCGGGGGTAATGAGCAGTTCTTC
TRBV6-1	once	-	TRBJ1-2	CASSESVYGYTF	TGTGCCAGCAGTGAATCAGTCTATGGCTACACCTTC
TRBV29-1	-	-	TRBJ2-1	CSVGAGSNEQFF	TGCAGCGTGGGCGCAGGGTCCAATGAGCAGTTCTTC
TRBV10-3	-	-	TRBJ1-4	CAISESRVGEKLFF	TGTGCCATCAGTGAGTCCAGGGTCGGTGAAAAACTGTTTTTT
TRBV6-5	-	-	TRBJ2-7	CASSYLPRGRAREQYF	TGTGCCAGCAGTTACCTCCCCAGGGGCCGGGCCCGCGAGCAGTACTTC
TRBV6-6	-	TRBD1	TRBJ2-7	CASRLRDRGSYEQYF	TGTGCCAGCAGACTCCGGGACAGGGGCTCCTACGAGCAGTACTTC
TRBV27	-	TRBD1	TRBJ2-3	CASTPDRFPDTQYF	TGTGCCAGCACCCCGGACAGGTTCCCAGATACGCAGTATTTT
TRBV10-3	-	-	TRBJ1-1	CAISETLSTGNTEAFF	TGTGCCATCAGTGAGACCCTCTCTACAGGGAACACTGAAGCTTTCTTT
TRBV4-2	-	TRBD2	TRBJ2-3	CASSPTSGGDTQYF	TGTGCCAGCAGCCCGACTAGCGGGGGAGATACGCAGTATTTT
TRBV16	once	-	TRBJ2-2	CASSQYRPGTNTGELFF	TGTGCCAGCAGCCAATATAGGCCGGGGACGAACACCGGGGAGCTGTTTTTT
TRBV25-1	-	-	TRBJ2-7	CASSDWGTSSYEQYF	TGTGCCAGCAGTGACTGGGGGACAAGTTCCTACGAGCAGTACTTC
TRBV2	-	-	TRBJ2-3	CASTTGGPYTDTQYF	TGTGCCAGCACTACCGGGGGGCCTTACACAGATACGCAGTATTTT
TRBV5-1	few	-	TRBJ1-2	CASSWQEGINYGYTF	TGCGCCAGCAGCTGGCAGGAGGGGATAAACTATGGCTACACCTTC
TRBV7-2	-	TRBD1	TRBJ2-5	CASSSSLGTGGETQYF	TGTGCCAGCAGCTCCTCTCTGGGGACAGGGGGGGAGACCCAGTACTTC
TRBV5-1	-	-	TRBJ2-7	CASSYVQGYEQYF	TGCGCCAGCAGTTACGTCCAGGGCTACGAGCAGTACTTC
TRBV19	-	-	TRBJ1-2	CASSIQAGHDYGYTF	TGTGCCAGTAGTATTCAGGCAGGGCATGACTATGGCTACACCTTC
TRBV29-1	-	-	TRBJ1-1	CSVEANSRTEAFF	TGCAGCGTTGAAGCCAACAGTCGGACTGAAGCTTTCTTT
TRBV27	-	-	TRBJ1-6	CAARSHGDSPLHF	TGTGCCGCAAGGAGTCACGGAGATTCACCCCTCCACTTT
TRBV30	-	-	TRBJ2-3	CAWGRRGRDTQYF	TGTGCCTGGGGCAGGAGGGGAAGGGATACGCAGTATTTT
TRBV28	-	-	TRBJ1-2	CASSYGGTNYGYTF	TGTGCCAGCAGCTATGGAGGGACTAACTATGGCTACACCTTC
TRBV25-1	-	TRBD1	TRBJ2-5	CATQQGYYQETQYF	TGTGCCACGCAACAGGGGTATTACCAAGAGACCCAGTACTTC
TRBV7-2	-	-	TRBJ2-2	CASSVGQGNGERFF	-
TRBV29-1	-	-	TRBJ2-7	CSVEDGQGTYEQYF	TGCAGCGTTGAAGATGGGCAGGGGACCTACGAGCAGTACTTC
TRBV2	-	TRBD1	TRBJ1-4	CASSGDRGPDEKLFF	TGTGCCAGCAGTGGAGACAGGGGGCCCGATGAAAAACTGTTTTTT
TRBV27	-	-	TRBJ2-1	CASSFRYSNNEQFF	TGTGCCAGCAGTTTTAGGTACAGCAACAATGAGCAGTTCTTC
TRBV18	-	-	TRBJ1-6	CASSPNRDDNSPLHF	TGTGCCAGCTCACCAAACAGGGATGATAATTCACCCCTCCACTTT
TRBV28	-	-	TRBJ1-4	CASSQNEKLFF	TGTGCCAGCAGTCAAAATGAAAAACTGTTTTTT
TRBV29-1	-	TRBD2	TRBJ2-3	CSVSGTSGGTDTQYF	TGCAGCGTATCCGGGACTAGCGGGGGCACAGATACGCAGTATTTT
TRBV10-1	-	-	TRBJ2-3	CASSEASEVNTQYF	TGCGCCAGCAGTGAGGCTAGCGAAGTAAATACGCAGTATTTT
TRBV9	few	TRBD2	TRBJ2-1	CASSVYGTSGAYNEQFF	TGTGCCAGCAGCGTATACGGGACTAGCGGGGCATACAATGAGCAGTTCTTC
TRBV2	-	-	TRBJ1-1	CASSGHINTEAFF	TGTGCCAGCAGTGGACATATAAACACTGAAGCTTTCTTT